The 10 T cell receptor beta chains below were found in one sample sequenced in a study of human T cells and chemical hapten exposure. As to time point: patch test 2, 6 weeks after DPC sensitization. Treatment: therapeutic diphenylcyclopropenone sensitization with weekly scalp DPC. TCRdb re-called the RACE reads through MiXCR, storing one row per CDR3 protein. Among about 69,000 distinct CDR3 sequences, 10% to 13% were seen once, and the ten largest hold about 6.9%. This material consisted of whole blood, taken in connection with sensitization to the hapten diphenylcyclopropenone (DPC). The receptors originated from a woman between 50 and 59 years old with alopecia areata. Some clones in this sample may be carry-over from other donors' samples.

This clonotype was seen many times. This chain connects TRBV7-8 to TRBJ1-1, with D uncertain. Trimming pared 2 bases from V and 0 bases from J, leaving 13 bases between. There are 16 residues in the CDR3. Germline V lookup: CDR1 SGHVS, CDR2 FQNEAQ. The CDR3 here is CASSLRAGPLNTEAFF. The CDR3 DNA is TGTGCCAGCAGCTTAAGGGCAGGCCCACTGAACACTGAAGCTTTCTTT.

This clonotype was seen ten or more times. V is TRBV6-6 and J is TRBJ2-1; D gene unclear. V was pared by 0 bases and J by 9 bases, with 12 bases between. CDR1 and CDR2 from the germline V gene are MNHNY and SVGAGI (reference sequence). The CDR3 spans 14 residues. In nucleotides, the CDR3 is TGTGCCAGCAGTTACTCGGGTCTCCGCGGTGAGCAGTTCTTC. Amino acid sequence: CASSYSGLRGEQFF.

This clonotype was detected a few times. The chain couples TRBV7-8 to TRBJ2-3; 12 bases fit TRBD2. V lost 5 bases to trimming and J lost 5 bases; unmatched junction nucleotides: 8. Looked up from germline, CDR1 is SGHVS and CDR2 is FQNEAQ. The CDR3 sequence is 16 residues long. The CDR3 loop is CASSPLAGGPIDTQYF. The CDR3 DNA sequence: TGTGCCAGCAGCCCCCTAGCGGGAGGGCCGATAGATACGCAGTATTTT.

CDR3 bases: TGCGCCAGCAGCCAAGATCGGCTACTAGCGGGAGGGCCTGCTGAGCAGTTCTTC. Translated: CASSQDRLLAGGPAEQFF. The V gene is TRBV4-1, the J gene TRBJ2-1; the match to TRBD2 covers 13 bases. The ends lost 0 bases at V and 9 bases at J; junction bases unmatched: 11. CDR1 is MGHRA and CDR2 is YSYEKL in the germline V gene. The CDR3 is 18 residues long.

The V gene is TRBV28, the J gene TRBJ1-2; no clear D gene. CDR3 length: 11 amino acids. Germline values: CDR1 MDHEN, CDR2 SYDVKM. V lost 7 bases, J lost 0 bases, and 3 bases lay in between. The CDR3 region has the DNA TGTGCCAGCACCTCTAACTATGGCTACACCTTC. It translates to CASTSNYGYTF.

Ten or more counts support this clonotype. J is TRBJ2-5 and V is TRBV12-3 or TRBV12-4; D gene ambiguous. The V end lost 3 bases, the J end lost 3 bases, and 5 bases lay between the germline ends. The CDR3 is made up of 12 amino acids. The CDR3 is CASSFNKETQYF. For the CDR3, the DNA is TGTGCCAGCAGTTTCAACAAAGAGACCCAGTACTTC.

This clonotype came up many times. The chain recombines TRBV20-1 with TRBJ2-3; 12 nucleotides match TRBD2. The CDR3 is 15 residues long. The ends lost 3 bases at V and 3 bases at J; junction bases unmatched: 4. CDR1 is DFQATT and CDR2 is SNEGSKA in the germline V gene (reference sequence). CDR3: CSARAGTSGTDTQYF. CDR3 DNA: TGCAGTGCTAGGGCCGGGACTAGCGGGACAGATACGCAGTATTTT.

This clonotype was recorded at least ten times. The chain combines TRBV2 with TRBJ2-5; D is unclear. Germline assignment: CDR1 SNHLY and CDR2 FYNNEI. The germline V and J ends were trimmed by 6 bases and 2 bases, with 13 bases remaining between them. CDR3 length: 14 residues. The CDR3 DNA sequence: TGTGCCAGCAGAATCCTTATTACGCAAGAGACCCAGTACTTC. Protein sequence: CASRILITQETQYF. Together with reference TRBV2 and TRBJ2-5, the CDR3 gives the full variable domain: EPEVTQTPSHQVTQMGQEVILRCVPISNHLYFYWYRQILGQKVEFLVSFYNNEISEKSEIFDDQFSVERPDGSNFTLKIRSTKLEDSAMYFCASRILITQETQYFGPGTRLLVL.

Relative to its sample, this clonotype is large. The chain has TRBV4-2 and TRBJ2-7; D could derive from TRBD1 or TRBD2 (6 bases each). The germline gives CDR1 LGHNA, CDR2 YNFKEQ. V lost 4 bases, J lost 1 base, and 17 bases lay in between. The CDR3 consists of 16 residues. The CDR3 region has the DNA TGTGCCAGCAGCCGACCCACAGGAGGGGGGTCCTACGAGCAGTACTTC. Protein sequence: CASSRPTGGGSYEQYF.

This clonotype was seen a handful of times. The chain's CDR3 is CASSPKWGSEPYEQYF. In nucleotides, the CDR3 is TGTGCCAGCAGCCCTAAATGGGGGAGTGAGCCCTACGAGCAGTACTTC. The rearrangement uses TRBV6-2 or TRBV6-3 and TRBJ2-7, with D possibly being TRBD1 or TRBD2 (5 bases each). This CDR3 is built from 16 residues. Germline-derived CDR1 and CDR2 are MNHEY and SVGEGT. Trimming shortened V by 6 bases and J by 2 bases, and 20 bases separated the two germline ends.